These 11 T cell receptor beta chains were sequenced from one sample in a study of cytomegalovirus exposure and HLA in healthy donors. Repertoires were generated with immunoSEQ multiplex PCR, while TCRdb's copy carries only in-frame clones and drops some. This sample carries about 120,000 clones, around 89% of them seen once, and the ten largest clones take around 2%. The source material was PBMCs. The source is a man between 18 and 29 years old in good health and CMV-seronegative.

V is TRBV18 and J is TRBJ2-5, with TRBD2 matching over 9 bases. CDR1 and CDR2 (germline): KGHSH, LQKENI. The J segment lost 3 bases and the V segment lost 3 bases, leaving 8 bases of the junction unmatched. CDR3 length equals 16 residues. In DNA form, the CDR3 reads TGTGCCAGCTCACCGGATAGCGGGAGATTGGAAGAGACCCAGTACTTC. Translating it yields CASSPDSGRLEETQYF.

V and J are TRBV5-1 and TRBJ2-7; 7 positions match TRBD2. CDR3 length: 17 amino acids. In germline, CDR1 is SGHRS, CDR2 YFSETQ. Unmatched junction bases numbered 10, after V lost 0 bases and J lost 1 base. The CDR3 loop is CASSLDPGGSSSYEQYF. The CDR3 DNA follows: TGCGCCAGCAGCTTGGACCCTGGCGGGAGTAGTTCCTACGAGCAGTACTTC. Complete variable domain (other parts from reference TRBV5-1 and TRBJ2-7): KAGVTQTPRYLIKTRGQQVTLSCSPISGHRSVSWYQQTPGQGLQFLFEYFSETQRNKGNFPGRFSGRQFSNSRSEMNVSTLELGDSALYLCASSLDPGGSSSYEQYFGPGTRLTVT.

The chain recombines TRBV19 with TRBJ1-5; 7 bases are shared with TRBD1. CDR1 and CDR2 (germline): LNHDA, SQIVND (reference sequence). J was trimmed by 2 bases and V by 6 bases; bases with no gene match: 7. This CDR3 has 15 amino acids. CDR3 amino acids: CASSTDRSRNQPQHF. CDR3 DNA sequence: TGTGCCAGTAGCACGGACAGGTCGCGCAATCAGCCCCAGCATTTT.

This chain uses TRBV28 with TRBJ1-5; 9 bases line up with TRBD1. This CDR3 comprises 18 residues. Per the germline V gene, CDR1 is MDHEN and CDR2 is SYDVKM. Trimming took 5 bases from V and 0 from J; bases not matched to a gene: 11. This CDR3 reads CASSDTGGAPFSNQPQHF. CDR3 DNA sequence: TGTGCCAGCAGTGATACAGGGGGCGCTCCCTTTAGCAATCAGCCCCAGCATTTT.

The gene calls are TRBV5-1 and TRBJ2-1; 16 bases are a match to TRBD2. J lost 0 bases, V lost 4 bases, and 7 bases had no gene match. CDR1 is SGHRS, CDR2 YFSETQ, per germline. This CDR3 spans 19 amino acids. The CDR3 loop is CASSQMGLAGGSSYNEQFF. DNA of the CDR3: TGCGCCAGCAGCCAAATGGGACTAGCGGGAGGGAGCTCCTACAATGAGCAGTTCTTC.

The chain couples TRBV11-3 to TRBJ2-7, with 9 bases matching TRBD1. Trimming at V came to 6 bases and at J to 7 bases, leaving 13 bases not matched to a gene. In germline, CDR1 is SGHNT, CDR2 YENEEA. The CDR3 is 15 amino acids. CDR3 coding DNA: TGTGCCAGCAGTTTGCCGGGACAGGGAGCCGGTGAGCAGTACTTC. It is translated as CASSLPGQGAGEQYF.

V gene TRBV5-1 combines with J gene TRBJ2-7; 12 bases agree with TRBD1. Per the germline V gene, CDR1 is SGHRS and CDR2 is YFSETQ. Trimming cost V 0 bases and J 7 bases; bases outside gene matches: 5. CDR3 size: 15 residues. The DNA for the CDR3 is TGCGCCAGCAGCTTGGATGGGACAGGGGGCGCGGAGCAGTACTTC. As protein: CASSLDGTGGAEQYF.

This chain links TRBV11-2 with TRBJ1-4; D unresolved. Germline-derived CDR1 and CDR2 are SGHAT and FQNNGV. Trimming removed 4 bases at V and 8 bases at J, with 17 bases between. The CDR3 loop spans 15 amino acids. In DNA, the CDR3 is TGTGCCAGCAGCTCAGTCCGAACAGAGCCAGAAAAACTGTTTTTT. Amino acids: CASSSVRTEPEKLFF.

The rearrangement links TRBV5-1 to TRBJ1-5, with TRBD1 identical over 9 bases. This CDR3 is 15 amino acids long. With 5 bases clipped from V and 1 base from J, the junction kept 4 bases outside the gene matches. Germline CDR1 and CDR2: SGHRS and YFSETQ. The CDR3 DNA follows: TGCGCCAGCAGAGGAGGGACAGGGAGCAATCAGCCCCAGCATTTT. Protein product: CASRGGTGSNQPQHF.

The V and J genes are TRBV6-5 and TRBJ1-3, with D unresolved. This CDR3 has 15 residues. Germline V lookup: CDR1 MNHEY, CDR2 SVGAGI. V was shortened by 4 bases and J by 0 bases, with 10 bases between the two germline ends. The chain's CDR3 is CASSWRRHSGNTIYF. Written as DNA, the CDR3 is TGTGCCAGCAGTTGGAGGCGGCACTCTGGAAACACCATATATTTT.

This chain joins TRBV5-6 and TRBJ2-7; the match to TRBD2 covers 9 bases. Per germline, CDR1 SGHDT and CDR2 YYEEEE. The CDR3 length is 16 residues. Losses at the gene ends were 4 bases for V and 4 bases for J; bases not matched to a gene: 12. The CDR3 nucleotides are TGTGCCAGCAGCCCAGAAAGGCTAGCGGGAACTTACGAGCAGTACTTC. Amino acid sequence: CASSPERLAGTYEQYF.